The 3 T cell receptor beta chains reported below all come from one sample, sequenced in a study of T cells after yellow fever vaccination. Using its own MiXCR run on the 5' RACE reads, TCRdb lists one record per CDR3 protein. Counted here are 450,000 to 550,000 distinct CDR3 sequences, about 19% occurring once; the ten biggest clones make up approximately 14%. The sequenced sample was PBMCs, obtained 15 days after the yellow fever booster vaccination. The receptors were sampled from a man aged 30 to 39 who received the YFV17D yellow fever vaccine.

This clonotype was observed a few times. The V call is TRBV5-1, the J call TRBJ2-7; 9 bases map to TRBD1. This CDR3 comprises 16 residues. The V gene end was trimmed by 6 bases and the J gene end by 6 bases; junction bases not matched to a gene: 16. Germline CDR1 and CDR2: SGHRS and YFSETQ. In DNA form, the CDR3 reads TGCGCCAGCACTCTCGACGTATCCGGGACAGGGTCCGAGCAGTACTTC. This translates into CASTLDVSGTGSEQYF. The complete variable domain, with remaining parts taken from reference TRBV5-1 and TRBJ2-7, reads KAGVTQTPRYLIKTRGQQVTLSCSPISGHRSVSWYQQTPGQGLQFLFEYFSETQRNKGNFPGRFSGRQFSNSRSEMNVSTLELGDSALYLCASTLDVSGTGSEQYFGPGTRLTVT.

The chain combines TRBV12-3 or TRBV12-4 with TRBJ1-1, with D unresolved. Trimming pared 1 base from V and 5 bases from J, leaving 8 bases between. The length of the CDR3 is 13 residues. The CDR3 sequence is CASSLEFGTEAFF. The CDR3 coding sequence is TGTGCCAGCAGTTTAGAGTTTGGAACTGAAGCTTTCTTT.

This clonotype was counted between two and nine times. This chain links TRBV5-1 with TRBJ2-5; no firm D call. Germline V gives CDR1 SGHRS, CDR2 YFSETQ. This CDR3 contains 13 residues. The V gene lost 0 bases and the J gene lost 4 bases, with 7 bases spanning the gap. CDR3 bases: TGCGCCAGCAGCTTGGCGACAAGAGAGACCCAGTACTTC. Encoded protein: CASSLATRETQYF. The full variable domain, completed using reference TRBV5-1 and TRBJ2-5, is KAGVTQTPRYLIKTRGQQVTLSCSPISGHRSVSWYQQTPGQGLQFLFEYFSETQRNKGNFPGRFSGRQFSNSRSEMNVSTLELGDSALYLCASSLATRETQYFGPGTRLLVL.